Listed below are T cell receptor beta chains from one sample, sequenced in a study of T cell repertoires in cytomegalovirus infection. TCRdb reprocessed the reads with MiXCR, giving one entry per CDR3 protein. The sample records roughly 500,000 distinct CDR3 sequences, approximately 17% being singletons. The specimen was CD8+ T cells from PBMCs. The receptors come from a human donor in good health (CMV status not recorded). Some clones in this sample may be carry-over from other donors' samples. CDR3s include the opening cysteine and the closing phenylalanine or tryptophan. The D gene is left open where the match is weak. Clone sizes are given selectively: once, few, many, or a class where the clone is expanded.

V,size,D,J,CDR3,DNA
TRBV10-3,many,TRBD1,TRBJ1-3,CASNTPYRGHSGNTIYF,TGTGCCAGCAACACCCCATACAGGGGGCATTCTGGAAACACCATATATTTT
TRBV27,few,-,TRBJ2-3,CASSPLKGSTDTQYF,TGTGCCAGCAGTCCCTTAAAAGGGAGCACAGATACGCAGTATTTT
TRBV4-2,-,-,TRBJ1-1,CASSQDPGGNTEAFF,TGTGCCAGCAGCCAAGATCCTGGCGGGAACACTGAAGCTTTCTTT
TRBV27,many,TRBD1,TRBJ1-5,CASSSNRDRASNQPQHF,TGTGCCAGCAGTTCGAACCGGGACAGGGCAAGCAATCAGCCCCAGCATTTT
TRBV12-5,few,-,TRBJ1-5,CASGEQARGQPQHF,TGTGCTAGTGGGGAACAGGCTCGGGGCCAGCCCCAGCATTTT
TRBV2,-,-,TRBJ2-5,CASVGRSTQETQYF,TGTGCCAGCGTGGGACGCTCAACCCAAGAGACCCAGTACTTC
TRBV10-2,few,-,TRBJ1-2,CASSENPDDLTGYTF,TGCGCCAGCAGTGAGAACCCAGATGACCTGACCGGCTACACCTTC
TRBV7-8,many,TRBD1,TRBJ2-7,CASSNRGGAIYEQYF,TGTGCCAGCAGCAATCGAGGGGGCGCCATCTACGAGCAGTACTTC
TRBV28,many,TRBD1,TRBJ2-3,CASSFQFRDRGTDTQYF,TGTGCCAGCAGTTTCCAATTTCGTGACAGGGGGACAGATACGCAGTATTTT
TRBV7-9,-,TRBD2,TRBJ2-5,CASSLGLAGTEETQYF,TGTGCCAGCAGCCTGGGACTAGCGGGGACGGAGGAGACCCAGTACTTC
TRBV7-9,-,TRBD1,TRBJ2-1,CASRDAGQGLNEQFF,TGTGCCAGCAGGGACGCGGGACAGGGACTCAATGAGCAGTTCTTC
TRBV4-1,-,-,TRBJ2-7,CASSQSGTGSSYEQYF,TGCGCCAGCAGCCAATCCGGTACAGGTTCCTCCTACGAGCAGTACTTC
TRBV14,-,-,TRBJ1-6,CASSQDGLGRLYNSPLHF,TGTGCCAGCAGCCAAGATGGTCTAGGACGGTTATATAATTCACCCCTCCACTTT
TRBV6-1,many,TRBD2,TRBJ2-7,CASSLTSSGNSYEQYF,TGTGCCAGCAGTTTGACCTCTAGCGGTAATAGCTACGAGCAGTACTTC
TRBV19,-,-,TRBJ1-2,CASSDSGTSINYGYTF,TGTGCCAGTAGTGACTCCGGGACATCAATCAACTATGGCTACACCTTC
TRBV20-1,-,-,TRBJ2-1,CSAKEVGGPPKQFF,TGCAGTGCTAAAGAGGTCGGGGGCCCCCCAAAGCAGTTCTTC
TRBV20-1,few,-,TRBJ2-7,CSAREGSTEQYF,TGCAGTGCTAGAGAAGGTAGCACCGAGCAGTACTTC
TRBV10-3,few,TRBD1,TRBJ2-7,CAIGDRNHSYEQYF,TGTGCCATCGGGGACAGGAATCACTCCTACGAGCAGTACTTC
TRBV7-9,many,-,TRBJ2-7,CASSPRGTLYEQYF,TGTGCCAGCAGCCCCAGAGGGACTCTCTACGAGCAGTACTTC
TRBV7-8,many,TRBD1,TRBJ2-7,CASSGTGIYEQYF,TGTGCCAGCAGCGGGACAGGGATCTACGAGCAGTACTTC
TRBV7-9,many,TRBD2,TRBJ2-1,CASSLIGAGGPDEQFF,TGTGCCAGCAGCTTAATCGGAGCGGGAGGGCCTGATGAGCAGTTCTTC
TRBV6-2/TRBV6-3,many,TRBD2,TRBJ2-3,CASRERGGDTQYF,TGTGCCAGCAGAGAGCGGGGCGGAGATACGCAGTATTTT
TRBV7-8,-,-,TRBJ2-7,CASSLVGGPSYEQYF,TGTGCCAGCAGCTTAGTCGGGGGGCCTTCCTACGAGCAGTACTTC
TRBV7-9,many,-,TRBJ2-3,CASSHGGDTQYF,TGTGCCAGCAGCCACGGGGGAGATACGCAGTATTTT
TRBV7-9,few,TRBD2,TRBJ2-1,CASSQTSGEYNEQFF,TGTGCCAGCAGCCAAACTAGCGGGGAATACAATGAGCAGTTCTTC
TRBV6-1,few,-,TRBJ2-7,CASFSVSYEQYF,TGTGCCAGCTTTAGCGTCTCCTACGAGCAGTACTTC
TRBV14,-,TRBD1,TRBJ1-1,CASSPDRGRGNTEAFF,TGTGCCAGCAGCCCGGACAGGGGGCGAGGGAACACTGAAGCTTTCTTT
TRBV27,many,TRBD2,TRBJ2-7,CASSLTASGLYEQYF,TGTGCCAGCAGTTTAACGGCTAGCGGGTTATACGAGCAGTACTTC
TRBV4-2,many,-,TRBJ1-3,CASSQVPGSPARSSGNTIYF,TGTGCCAGCAGCCAAGTTCCGGGGTCGCCGGCCCGGTCCTCTGGAAACACCATATATTTT
TRBV7-2,many,TRBD2,TRBJ2-2,CASSFNLAGGPGGELFF,TGTGCCAGCAGCTTTAATCTAGCGGGGGGGCCCGGCGGGGAGCTGTTTTTT
TRBV5-1,many,-,TRBJ1-1,CASRRTESTEAFF,TGCGCCAGCAGGCGGACAGAGAGCACTGAAGCTTTCTTT
TRBV5-6,-,TRBD2,TRBJ2-7,CASSPSRTSYEQYF,TGTGCCAGCAGTCCGTCCAGGACTAGCTACGAGCAGTACTTC
TRBV2,few,TRBD2,TRBJ2-1,CASSEGLAGHSF,TGTGCCAGCAGTGAAGGACTAGCGGGGCACTCCTTC
TRBV4-1,few,-,TRBJ2-2,CASSQVGGELFF,TGCGCCAGCAGCCAAGTTGGGGGGGAGCTGTTTTTT
TRBV2,-,TRBD2,TRBJ2-3,CASSPAGSRSTQYF,TGTGCCAGCAGCCCAGCGGGAAGTAGGTCTACGCAGTATTTT
TRBV7-9,many,TRBD2,TRBJ2-1,CASRNTSGPSPHEQFF,TGTGCCAGCAGAAATACTAGCGGACCCTCCCCCCATGAGCAGTTCTTC
TRBV6-4,-,TRBD1,TRBJ2-5,CASSPGKGAGETQYF,TGTGCCAGCAGCCCCGGGAAGGGGGCCGGGGAGACCCAGTACTTC
TRBV18,-,TRBD2,TRBJ2-2,CASSPRKRLAANTGELFF,TGTGCCAGCTCGCCGAGGAAACGACTAGCCGCGAACACCGGGGAGCTGTTTTTT
TRBV20-1,many,-,TRBJ2-3,CSATSPGVADATDTQYF,TGCAGTGCTACCAGCCCTGGGGTAGCGGATGCTACAGATACGCAGTATTTT
TRBV4-1,-,-,TRBJ2-1,CASSLTVENEQFF,TGCGCCAGCAGCCTTACCGTCGAGAATGAGCAGTTCTTC
TRBV4-1,-,-,TRBJ2-7,CASSHTGTGVWEQYF,TGCGCCAGCAGCCATACCGGGACCGGGGTGTGGGAGCAGTACTTC
TRBV10-3,many,TRBD1,TRBJ2-7,CAIQPGQGVTYEQYF,TGTGCCATCCAACCGGGACAGGGGGTGACCTACGAGCAGTACTTC